What follows are 19 T cell receptor beta chains derived from one specimen sequenced in a study of T cell responses to AZD1222 COVID-19 vaccine. Profiling relied on immunoSEQ multiplex PCR, and the TCRdb table lists in-frame clones only, not all of them. This table holds some 150,000 clones, more than 85% found once. The material sequenced was peripheral blood, taken on day 0 of AZD1222 vaccination. Source of these receptors: an adult in good health.

This rearrangement joins TRBV15 to TRBJ1-3; D uncertain. CDR1 and CDR2 from the germline V gene are LNHNV and YYDKDF (reference sequence). Trimming stripped 0 bases from V and 3 bases from J, with 9 bases between. The CDR3 covers 15 residues. CDR3 sequence: CATSRDRVDGNTIYF. The CDR3 DNA sequence: TGTGCCACCAGCAGAGATCGGGTCGATGGAAACACCATATATTTT.

The rearrangement uses TRBV7-6 and TRBJ1-4; 7 nucleotides agree with TRBD1. This CDR3 comprises 15 residues. Germline assignment: CDR1 SGHVS and CDR2 FNYEAQ. Unmatched junction bases numbered 9, after V lost 5 bases and J lost 6 bases. The DNA of the CDR3 is TGTGCCAGCAGCGAACTCGGGACAGCGTATGAAAAACTGTTTTTT. This translates into CASSELGTAYEKLFF. The entire variable domain, with the rest obtained from reference TRBV7-6 and TRBJ1-4, is as follows: GAGVSQSPRYKVTKRGQDVALRCDPISGHVSLYWYRQALGQGPEFLTYFNYEAQQDKSGLPNDRFSAERPEGSISTLTIQRTEQRDSAMYRCASSELGTAYEKLFFGSGTQLSVL.

V gene TRBV12-3 or TRBV12-4 combines with J gene TRBJ2-4; no reliable D call. The V gene lost 3 bases and the J gene lost 7 bases, with 7 bases spanning the gap. The CDR3 consists of 12 residues. For the CDR3, the DNA is TGTGCCAGCAGTTTCCACGTGAACATTCAGTACTTC. Its translation is CASSFHVNIQYF.

This clone was seen just once. The chain combines TRBV25-1 with TRBJ2-4; D might be TRBD1 (6 bases). The CDR3 has 15 amino acids. CDR1 is MGHDK, CDR2 SYGVNS, per germline. The V end was cut by 3 bases, the J end by 0 bases, with 9 bases between. CDR3 residues: CASSEAGEAKNIQYF. In nucleotides, the CDR3 is TGTGCCAGCAGTGAGGCAGGGGAAGCCAAAAACATTCAGTACTTC.

This chain links TRBV3-1 (or the pseudogene TRBV3-2) with TRBJ2-4; 9 nucleotides line up with TRBD1. The length of the CDR3 is 15 residues. Germline V lookup: CDR1 LGHDT, CDR2 YNNKEL (reference sequence). V lost 4 bases, J lost 6 bases, and 7 bases stayed unmatched. CDR3 loop: CASSPRRGQGNIQYF. In DNA form, the CDR3 reads TGTGCCAGCAGCCCTCGTCGGGGACAGGGAAACATTCAGTACTTC.

This chain uses TRBV27 with TRBJ1-4; D unclear. CDR3 length equals 13 residues. CDR1 and CDR2 from the germline V gene are MNHEY and SMNVEV (reference sequence). Trimming took 5 bases from V and 12 from J, leaving 16 bases between them. The CDR3 DNA sequence: TGTGCCAGCAGTCCGGCGCCGTACGAGGAACTGTTTTTT. Residues: CASSPAPYEELFF.

This chain connects TRBV14 to TRBJ1-3; no firm D call. The germline V gene has CDR1 SGHDN and CDR2 FVKESK. Deletions cut 4 bases from V and 7 bases from J, with 11 bases between. The CDR3 totals 13 residues. The CDR3 region is CASSLEFGNTIYF. CDR3 coding DNA: TGTGCCAGCAGCCTCGAATTCGGTAACACCATATATTTT.

This clone was picked up one time. The rearrangement uses TRBV2 and TRBJ1-1; D is ambiguous. CDR1 and CDR2 (germline): SNHLY, FYNNEI. The V end was cut by 0 bases, the J end by 10 bases, with 9 bases between. The CDR3 is made up of 12 amino acids. The CDR3 bases are TGTGCCAGCAGTGAAGCGCGAGCGGGAGCTTTCTTT. It specifies CASSEARAGAFF.

This clone has just one count. This chain joins TRBV29-1 and TRBJ2-2; D may correspond to TRBD1 or TRBD2 (5 bases each). Between the trimmed V and J ends, which lost 5 bases and 1 base, there was a span of 8 bases. Germline V CDR1 and CDR2: SQVTM, ANQGSEA. The CDR3 spans 13 residues. The CDR3 is CSVWGMNTGELFF. In DNA, the CDR3 is TGCAGCGTTTGGGGGATGAACACCGGGGAGCTGTTTTTT.

The V gene is TRBV5-1, the J gene TRBJ1-5, with 8 bases identical to TRBD1. V dropped 2 bases and J dropped 7; count of bases not matched to a gene: 14. Germline V CDR1 and CDR2: SGHRS, YFSETQ. The CDR3 extends over 17 amino acids. The CDR3 bases are TGCGCCAGCAGCTTCTACCATGGGGACAGGCTACAGCAGCCCCAGCATTTT. Residues: CASSFYHGDRLQQPQHF.

The J gene is TRBJ2-1, the V gene TRBV29-1; D possibly corresponds to TRBD1 (5 bases). V lost 7 bases and J 5 bases, leaving 18 bases between the germline ends. The CDR3 covers 14 residues. Per the germline V gene, CDR1 is SQVTM and CDR2 is ANQGSEA. DNA for the CDR3: TGCAGCGCACAGGAGTTTGGTTTCGACAATGAGCAGTTCTTC. Amino acids: CSAQEFGFDNEQFF.

A note on this clone: This sample includes further DNA sequences coding for the same CDR3. This sequence joins TRBV5-1 and TRBJ2-7; perhaps TRBD2 as D (5 bases). Trimming cost V 0 bases and J 7 bases, with 5 bases left between them. Per the germline V gene, CDR1 is SGHRS and CDR2 is YFSETQ. This CDR3 region has 11 residues. CDR3 coding DNA: TGCGCCAGCAGCTTGGCGGGGGAGCAGTACTTC. It encodes CASSLAGEQYF.

The chain is built from TRBV7-9 and TRBJ1-1, with D unclear. There are 12 residues in the CDR3. The V end was cut by 2 bases, the J end by 7 bases, with 8 bases between. CDR1 and CDR2 from the germline V gene are SEHNR and FQNEAQ (reference sequence). The CDR3 is CASSLSLDEAFF. CDR3 nucleotides: TGTGCCAGCAGCTTAAGTCTAGATGAAGCTTTCTTT.

The J gene is TRBJ2-1, the V gene TRBV11-2; D not resolved. CDR3 size: 15 residues. Germline V CDR1 and CDR2: SGHAT, FQNNGV. The germline V and J ends were trimmed by 0 bases and 2 bases, with 8 bases remaining between them. The CDR3 here is CASSLEGTPYNEQFF. Here the CDR3 DNA reads TGTGCCAGCAGCTTAGAGGGAACCCCCTACAATGAGCAGTTCTTC.

The chain recombines TRBV5-5 with TRBJ2-7; 9 positions match TRBD2. This CDR3 has 18 amino acids. CDR1 SGHKS and CDR2 YYEKEE come from the germline V gene (reference sequence). The V gene end was trimmed by 2 bases and the J gene end by 5 bases; junction bases not matched to a gene: 17. The chain's CDR3 is CASSFGTGAGGQWDEQYF. The CDR3 DNA reads as TGTGCCAGCAGCTTTGGAACAGGTGCGGGAGGGCAGTGGGACGAGCAGTACTTC.

V is TRBV9 and J is TRBJ2-1; D may be TRBD1 or TRBD2 (6 bases each). The CDR3 is 16 amino acids. Germline CDR1 is SGDLS and CDR2 is YYNGEE. Trimming pared 2 bases from V and 0 bases from J, leaving 12 bases between. Here the CDR3 DNA reads TGTGCCAGCAGCGTGGGGGGCGCCCCCTCCTACAATGAGCAGTTCTTC. It encodes CASSVGGAPSYNEQFF.

V and J are TRBV19 and TRBJ2-3, with D perhaps TRBD1 (5 bases). This CDR3 is built from 14 residues. The V gene lost 6 bases and the J gene lost 2 bases, with 12 bases spanning the gap. CDR1 and CDR2 (germline): LNHDA, SQIVND (reference sequence). CDR3 sequence reads: CASRKSRATDTQYF. CDR3 DNA: TGTGCCAGTAGGAAAAGCAGGGCCACAGATACGCAGTATTTT.

The J gene is TRBJ2-5, the V gene TRBV28, with TRBD2 identical over 8 bases. The CDR3 totals 15 residues. With V trimmed by 7 bases and J by 1 base, 8 bases remained unmatched. Germline CDR1 reads MDHEN; CDR2 reads SYDVKM. This chain's CDR3 is CASTQFGGGQETQYF. The DNA for the CDR3 is TGTGCCAGCACCCAGTTCGGGGGGGGCCAAGAGACCCAGTACTTC.

The chain employs TRBV11-3 and TRBJ2-1; D not resolved. This CDR3 has 15 amino acids. Trimming shortened V by 3 bases and J by 2 bases, and 11 bases separated the two germline ends. Looked up from germline, CDR1 is SGHNT and CDR2 is YENEEA. DNA of the CDR3: TGTGCCAGCAGCTTGGGCAGGACGACCTACAATGAGCAGTTCTTC. As protein: CASSLGRTTYNEQFF.